These 27 T cell receptor beta chains were sequenced from one sample in a study of cytomegalovirus exposure and HLA in healthy donors. It was with 60 Vbeta and 13 Jbeta primers that the PCR ran. The table came from immunoSEQ multiplex PCR; TCRdb's copy has only in-frame clones and leaves some out. The table records about 120,000 clones, 75% of them present only once. The sequenced material came from PBMCs. These receptors all come from a woman under 30 in good health and CMV-seronegative.

The chain combines TRBV30 with TRBJ2-5, with D maybe TRBD1 (6 bases). Trimming removed 2 bases at V and 4 bases at J, with 11 bases between. The CDR3 length is 13 residues. Germline lookup yields CDR1 GTSNPN and CDR2 SVGIG (reference sequence). CDR3 protein: CAWSQGGVETQYF. The CDR3 DNA is TGTGCCTGGAGTCAAGGGGGTGTAGAGACCCAGTACTTC.

This clone was detected a few times. The V and J genes are TRBV6-5 and TRBJ1-2; 8 bases line up with TRBD1. In germline, CDR1 is MNHEY, CDR2 SVGAGI. There are 15 residues in the CDR3. The V gene end was trimmed by 4 bases and the J gene end by 4 bases; junction bases not matched to a gene: 8. The CDR3 is CASSSPGTGLYGYTF. In DNA, the CDR3 is TGTGCCAGCAGTTCCCCCGGGACAGGTCTCTATGGCTACACCTTC.

The table lists this clone with a few counts. The V gene is TRBV5-6, the J gene TRBJ1-1; a possible D gene is TRBD1 (5 bases). In germline, CDR1 is SGHDT, CDR2 YYEEEE. The CDR3 spans 13 residues. V was shortened by 5 bases and J by 2 bases, with 10 bases between the two germline ends. In nucleotides, the CDR3 is TGTGCCAGCAGACGGACAATCAACACTGAAGCTTTCTTT. This translates into CASRRTINTEAFF.

As DNA, the CDR3 is TGTGCCAGTAACGACAGAACTAGCAATCAGCCCCAGCATTTT. It encodes CASNDRTSNQPQHF. The chain is built from TRBV19 and TRBJ1-5; D might be TRBD1 (5 bases). The V and J ends lost 7 bases and 0 bases respectively, with 10 bases between them. CDR1 is LNHDA and CDR2 is SQIVND in the germline V gene (reference sequence). The CDR3 loop spans 14 amino acids.

The rearrangement links TRBV2 to TRBJ1-5; TRBD1 matches at 9 bases. Germline CDR1 SNHLY, CDR2 FYNNEI. With 5 bases clipped from V and 7 bases from J, the junction kept 18 bases outside the gene matches. This CDR3 is built from 18 residues. For the CDR3, the DNA is TGTGCCAGCAGTCGTCAGCCCGCCGGGACAGGGCAAGGACAGCCCCAGCATTTT. This encodes CASSRQPAGTGQGQPQHF.

As regards this clone: Other DNA sequences in the same sample also yield this CDR3. The CDR3 region is CASSYSGRASYEQYF. CDR3 nucleotide sequence: TGTGCCAGCAGTTACTCAGGCAGGGCCTCCTACGAGCAGTACTTC. This chain connects TRBV6-5 to TRBJ2-7; a weak D match, TRBD1 (5 bases). Germline CDR1 and CDR2: MNHEY and SVGAGI. V was cut by 0 bases and J by 0 bases, with 9 bases left in between. The CDR3 sequence is 15 residues long.

V usage is TRBV5-1 and J usage is TRBJ2-7, with 7 bases fitting TRBD1. J lost 1 base, V lost 4 bases, and 2 bases had no gene match. Germline V CDR1 and CDR2: SGHRS, YFSETQ. There are 13 residues in the CDR3. This CDR3 reads CASSVGQSYEQYF. In DNA form, the CDR3 reads TGCGCCAGCAGCGTGGGACAGTCCTACGAGCAGTACTTC.

The rearrangement joins TRBV27 to TRBJ2-7, with TRBD2 as a possible D gene (6 bases). The V gene lost 6 bases and the J gene lost 8 bases, with 20 bases spanning the gap. The CDR3 runs 14 residues. Germline assignment: CDR1 MNHEY and CDR2 SMNVEV (reference sequence). CDR3 in amino acids: CASRYTRDSYKQYF. For the CDR3, the DNA is TGTGCCAGCAGATATACCCGGGACTCCTATAAGCAGTACTTC.

The chain joins TRBV28 to TRBJ1-2; 8 positions match TRBD1. The ends lost 5 bases at V and 8 bases at J; junction bases unmatched: 7. Germline assignment: CDR1 MDHEN and CDR2 SYDVKM. The CDR3 is 13 residues long. In DNA, the CDR3 is TGTGCCAGCAGTACCGGGACAGGATTGGGCTACACCTTC. Translated: CASSTGTGLGYTF.

The rearrangement joins TRBV5-4 to TRBJ1-2, with D tentatively TRBD1 (6 bases). V was trimmed by 3 bases and J by 6 bases, leaving 12 bases between them. The germline CDR1 and CDR2 sequences are SGHNT and YYREEE (reference sequence). There are 13 residues in the CDR3. CDR3 loop: CASSSRQANGYTF. CDR3 nucleotide sequence: TGTGCCAGCAGCTCCCGACAGGCAAATGGCTACACCTTC.

This clone was counted only a few times. The chain recombines TRBV5-1 with TRBJ2-5; 9 bases map to TRBD2. The CDR3 length is 14 residues. Per the germline V gene, CDR1 is SGHRS and CDR2 is YFSETQ. V lost 4 bases and J lost 2; bases outside the gene matches: 3. The DNA for the CDR3 is TGCGCCAGCAGCCCTAGCGGGAATCAAGAGACCCAGTACTTC. Amino acids: CASSPSGNQETQYF.

The chain links TRBV7-2 to TRBJ1-1; D unclear. The germline gives CDR1 SGHTA, CDR2 FQGNSA. The CDR3 has 15 amino acids. Trimming removed 5 bases at V and 2 bases at J, with 15 bases between. The CDR3 nucleotides read TGTGCCAGCAGCCCTACTAGCAACAGAAACACTGAAGCTTTCTTT. This gives the protein CASSPTSNRNTEAFF.

The chain couples TRBV5-1 to TRBJ1-4; D uncertain. Germline values: CDR1 SGHRS, CDR2 YFSETQ. V lost 4 bases and J lost 7, with 17 bases in between. The CDR3 is 15 residues long. For the CDR3, the DNA is TGCGCCAGCAGCGCACAGCCAGGTTTTGGTGAAAAACTGTTTTTT. Amino acid sequence: CASSAQPGFGEKLFF.

The rearrangement uses TRBV25-1 and TRBJ2-3, with TRBD2 matching over 7 bases. This CDR3 has 15 amino acids. The germline gives CDR1 MGHDK, CDR2 SYGVNS. Losses at the gene ends were 3 bases for V and 5 bases for J; bases not matched to a gene: 8. The CDR3 DNA is TGTGCCAGCAGTGATTGGGGAGGGCTTGAAGATACGCAGTATTTT. Translation: CASSDWGGLEDTQYF.

The chain links TRBV30 to TRBJ1-1, with D possibly matching TRBD1 (5 bases). The CDR3 has 14 residues. The germline CDR1 and CDR2 sequences are GTSNPN and SVGIG (reference sequence). The ends were cut back, 2 bases at V and 5 bases at J, with 15 bases in the middle. In DNA, the CDR3 is TGTGCCTGGAGTCCACGGGGGAAGGTGACTGAAGCTTTCTTT. Protein sequence: CAWSPRGKVTEAFF.

The rearrangement links TRBV2 to TRBJ1-1; TRBD1 agrees at 7 bases. The J segment lost 2 bases and the V segment lost 4 bases, leaving 4 bases of the junction unmatched. The length of the CDR3 is 14 residues. CDR1 is SNHLY, CDR2 FYNNEI, per germline. CDR3 residues: CASSAGTANTEAFF. CDR3 in DNA: TGTGCCAGCAGTGCAGGGACAGCTAACACTGAAGCTTTCTTT.

A word on this clone: The germline gene is not matched at one end of the junction; a read error may be the cause. V is TRBV19 and J is TRBJ2-1; 10 positions agree with TRBD2. Germline CDR1 and CDR2: LNHDA and SQIVND (reference sequence). This CDR3 is built from 14 residues. The CDR3 coding sequence is TGTGCCAGTAGGATAGCGGGGGGCCGCAATGAGCAGTTCTTC. Translated: CASRIAGGRNEQFF.

This clone was found once. The chain combines TRBV19 with TRBJ1-1, with 10 nucleotides matching TRBD1. CDR3 length equals 14 residues. V trimming: 7 bases; J trimming: 4 bases; junction bases outside the gene matches: 6. Germline lookup yields CDR1 LNHDA and CDR2 SQIVND (reference sequence). The CDR3 protein is CASTPGQGVTEAFF. The CDR3, as DNA: TGTGCCAGTACCCCTGGACAGGGGGTCACTGAAGCTTTCTTT.

The chain uses TRBV2 and TRBJ1-2; possible D gene TRBD1, 6 bases. This CDR3 contains 11 residues. CDR1 and CDR2 (germline): SNHLY, FYNNEI. V was trimmed by 7 bases and J by 7 bases, leaving 10 bases between them. The CDR3: CASTGAAGYTF. Written as DNA, the CDR3 is TGTGCCAGCACAGGGGCCGCTGGCTACACCTTC.

This clone was observed a few times. The V and J genes are TRBV6-5 and TRBJ1-1; a possible D gene is TRBD1 (6 bases). The CDR3 consists of 16 residues. In germline, CDR1 is MNHEY, CDR2 SVGAGI. V was clipped by 0 bases and J by 5 bases, with 16 bases between them. CDR3 nucleotides: TGTGCCAGCAGTTACTCGAGGCGAGGGGGGGAAACTGAAGCTTTCTTT. Its translation is CASSYSRRGGETEAFF.

J is TRBJ1-2 and V is TRBV27; TRBD1 is a possible D gene (6 bases). Germline-derived CDR1 and CDR2 are MNHEY and SMNVEV (reference sequence). The germline V and J ends were trimmed by 10 bases and 2 bases, with 14 bases remaining between them. The CDR3 covers 13 residues. This chain's CDR3 is CATGQRINYGYTF. The CDR3 region has the DNA TGTGCCACCGGACAGCGTATAAACTATGGCTACACCTTC.

J is TRBJ1-6 and V is TRBV7-2; D not resolved. V was shortened by 3 bases and J by 3 bases, with 6 bases between the two germline ends. Germline values: CDR1 SGHTA, CDR2 FQGNSA. This CDR3 has 14 amino acids. In nucleotides, the CDR3 is TGTGCCAGCAGCTTCAACAACTATAATTCACCCCTCCACTTT. Its protein product is CASSFNNYNSPLHF.

The chain has TRBV7-9 and TRBJ1-4; tentative D call: TRBD1 (5 bases). This CDR3 comprises 16 residues. Looked up from germline, CDR1 is SEHNR and CDR2 is FQNEAQ (reference sequence). V gave up 6 bases and J gave up 7 bases, with 21 bases separating them. This CDR3 reads CASSQWGGAFPEKLFF. For the CDR3, the DNA is TGTGCCAGCAGTCAATGGGGAGGGGCCTTTCCTGAAAAACTGTTTTTT.

V is TRBV2 and J is TRBJ1-5, with a tentative D call TRBD1 (6 bases). Trimming cost V 0 bases and J 3 bases, with 15 bases left between them. Germline V gene data show CDR1 as SNHLY and CDR2 as FYNNEI. CDR3 length: 17 amino acids. CDR3 in amino acids: CASSEARLGQPNQPQHF. The DNA of the CDR3 is TGTGCCAGCAGTGAAGCGCGGTTAGGACAGCCCAATCAGCCCCAGCATTTT.

The chain links TRBV5-6 to TRBJ1-1; the match to TRBD1 covers 8 bases. There are 16 residues in the CDR3. Germline CDR1 reads SGHDT; CDR2 reads YYEEEE. Trimming cost V 3 bases and J 0 bases; bases outside gene matches: 7. For the CDR3, the DNA is TGTGCCAGCAGCTCCCGGACAGGGAAGGTGAACACTGAAGCTTTCTTT. It is translated as CASSSRTGKVNTEAFF.

CDR3 amino acids: CASSFGTMYNEQFF. The DNA of the CDR3 is TGTGCCAGCAGCTTCGGGACTATGTACAATGAGCAGTTCTTC. This chain links TRBV5-6 with TRBJ2-1, with 7 bases identical to TRBD2. The CDR3 spans 14 residues. J was trimmed by 4 bases and V by 2 bases; bases with no gene match: 3. Germline CDR1 is SGHDT and CDR2 is YYEEEE.

The CDR3 reads CASSLGQGVGYTF. CDR3 bases: TGCGCCAGCAGCTTGGGACAGGGTGTAGGCTACACCTTC. This sequence joins TRBV5-1 and TRBJ1-2; 7 nucleotides match TRBD1. V lost 0 bases and J lost 8; bases outside the gene matches: 4. This CDR3 has 13 amino acids. CDR1 is SGHRS and CDR2 is YFSETQ in the germline V gene.